These 3 T cell receptor beta chains came from one sample sequenced in a study of T cells after somatic rescue of genetic block. Only in-frame clones appear in the TCRdb table, and some are missing; sequencing was by immunoSEQ multiplex PCR. This table has 14,000 to 15,000 clones, roughly two thirds appearing once. The sample consisted of peripheral blood mononuclear cells (PBMCs). Receptor source: a boy aged 5-17 years.

This chain connects TRBV6-1 to TRBJ2-3; 10 positions match TRBD1. The ends lost 5 bases at V and 6 bases at J; junction bases unmatched: 5. The CDR3 loop spans 14 amino acids. CDR1 is MNHNS and CDR2 is SASEGT in the germline V gene. CDR3 sequence (DNA): TGTGCCAGCAGTTGGGACAGGGGAGCTGATACGCAGTATTTT. Protein sequence: CASSWDRGADTQYF.

The sample holds a few counts of this clone. The chain carries TRBV30 and TRBJ2-7; D possibly uses TRBD1 or TRBD2 (5 bases each). Germline CDR1 and CDR2: GTSNPN and SVGIG (reference sequence). Trimming removed 4 bases at V and 4 bases at J, with 8 bases between. The CDR3 length is 11 residues. The CDR3 reads CAWTGGYEQYF. The CDR3 DNA reads TGTGCCTGGACTGGGGGTTACGAGCAGTACTTC.

The chain employs TRBV7-9 and TRBJ2-7; maybe TRBD1 (6 bases). V was shortened by 0 bases and J by 5 bases, with 11 bases between the two germline ends. The CDR3 contains 14 residues. Germline lookup yields CDR1 SEHNR and CDR2 FQNEAQ (reference sequence). CDR3 residues: CASSLAAYRDEQYF. CDR3 sequence (DNA): TGTGCCAGCAGCTTAGCCGCTTACAGGGACGAGCAGTACTTC.